The 15 T cell receptor beta chains below all came from one sample that was sequenced in a study of beta chain features in type 1 diabetes. The whole isolated RNA underwent reverse transcription, so sequencing captured expressed TCRB transcripts. Produced via immunoSEQ multiplex PCR; TCRdb's table is partial and in-frame only. The table lists 400,000 to 600,000 clones, 30% of them singletons. Sequenced input: naive CD4+ T cells from blood. All receptors derive from a man aged 18 to 29 in good health.

This clone was found a few times. This chain connects TRBV29-1 to TRBJ2-7; D is possibly TRBD1 (6 bases). The V end was cut by 5 bases, the J end by 6 bases, with 11 bases between. This CDR3 has 11 amino acids. Looked up from germline, CDR1 is SQVTM and CDR2 is ANQGSEA. The CDR3 coding sequence is TGCAGCGTTCAGGGGTGGGGCGAGCAGTACTTC. Protein product: CSVQGWGEQYF.

Only a few counts were recorded for this clone. The gene calls are TRBV9 and TRBJ1-1, with a possible D match to TRBD1 (5 bases). Germline-derived CDR1 and CDR2 are SGDLS and YYNGEE. The CDR3 loop spans 14 amino acids. V lost 4 bases and J lost 1, with 11 bases in between. CDR3: CASSPRGENTEAFF. The CDR3 DNA follows: TGTGCCAGCAGCCCTCGAGGGGAGAACACTGAAGCTTTCTTT.

The chain uses TRBV30 and TRBJ2-6, with TRBD1 identical over 10 bases. Germline assignment: CDR1 GTSNPN and CDR2 SVGIG (reference sequence). The CDR3 runs 15 residues. V was pared by 3 bases and J by 7 bases, with 6 bases of the junction left unmatched. CDR3 sequence: CAWSVRDRGANVLTF. The CDR3 nucleotides read TGTGCCTGGAGCGTCCGGGACAGGGGTGCCAACGTCCTGACTTTC.

This sequence joins TRBV30 and TRBJ1-5; D call uncertain. The V and J ends lost 0 bases and 0 bases respectively, with 6 bases between them. Germline lookup yields CDR1 GTSNPN and CDR2 SVGIG (reference sequence). This CDR3 has 14 amino acids. CDR3 nucleotides: TGTGCCTGGAGTGTATTAAATAGCAATCAGCCCCAGCATTTT. This sequence encodes CAWSVLNSNQPQHF.

The chain is built from TRBV29-1 and TRBJ2-5; no definite D call. Trimming took off 3 bases at V and 4 bases at J, with 6 bases between the two ends. Germline-derived CDR1 and CDR2 are SQVTM and ANQGSEA. There are 11 residues in the CDR3. The CDR3 coding sequence is TGCAGCGTTGACGTGAGAGAGACCCAGTACTTC. The encoded protein is CSVDVRETQYF.

This clone has only a few counts. CDR3 sequence: CSVGPGANVLTF. CDR3 nucleotides: TGTTCCGTGGGGCCTGGGGCCAACGTCCTGACTTTC. The chain is built from TRBV7-9 and TRBJ2-6; TRBD1 might be the D (5 bases). This CDR3 has 12 amino acids. Germline values: CDR1 SEHNR, CDR2 FQNEAQ (reference sequence).

The chain uses TRBV7-6 and TRBJ2-2; maybe TRBD2 (6 bases). The V and J ends lost 1 base and 1 base respectively, with 10 bases between them. The CDR3 runs to 16 residues. Germline V gene data show CDR1 as SGHVS and CDR2 as FNYEAQ. Written as DNA, the CDR3 is TGTGCCAGCAGCTTAGAAGTAGCGGTGAACACCGGGGAGCTGTTTTTT. Protein: CASSLEVAVNTGELFF.

The V gene is TRBV30, the J gene TRBJ1-5, with no clear D. V lost 2 bases to trimming and J lost 4 bases, with 6 bases between them. In germline, CDR1 is GTSNPN, CDR2 SVGIG (reference sequence). CDR3 length: 12 amino acids. The CDR3 bases are TGTGCCTGGAGTAAGACAAATCAGCCCCAGCATTTT. Translation gives CAWSKTNQPQHF. Complete variable domain (other parts from reference TRBV30 and TRBJ1-5): SQTIHQWPATLVQPVGSPLSLECTVEGTSNPNLYWYRQAAGRGLQLLFYSVGIGQISSEVPQNLSASRPQDRQFILSSKKLLLSDSGFYLCAWSKTNQPQHFGDGTRLSIL.

The chain is built from TRBV25-1 and TRBJ2-7; no clear D gene. Germline V CDR1 and CDR2: MGHDK, SYGVNS. This CDR3 contains 13 residues. Trimming shortened V by 5 bases and J by 6 bases, and 14 bases separated the two germline ends. CDR3 residues: CASSLTGAVEQYF. Here the CDR3 DNA reads TGTGCCAGCAGTTTGACGGGCGCGGTCGAGCAGTACTTC.

This clone was counted only a few times. The gene calls are TRBV29-1 and TRBJ2-3; 7 nucleotides agree with TRBD2. CDR1 is SQVTM and CDR2 is ANQGSEA in the germline V gene. The length of the CDR3 is 12 residues. The V gene end was trimmed by 4 bases and the J gene end by 4 bases; junction bases not matched to a gene: 2. The CDR3 loop reads CSVGAGADTQYF. The CDR3 DNA reads as TGCAGCGTTGGTGCGGGGGCAGATACGCAGTATTTT.

The V gene is TRBV28, the J gene TRBJ2-7; 8 bases map to TRBD1. Unmatched junction bases numbered 4, after V lost 6 bases and J lost 3 bases. CDR3 length: 13 amino acids. The V gene's germline CDR1 is MDHEN and CDR2 SYDVKM. As DNA, the CDR3 is TGTGCCAGCAGAGGACAGGGCTTCTACGAGCAGTACTTC. Protein: CASRGQGFYEQYF.

A remark on this clone: Other DNA sequences from this sample encode an identical CDR3 as well. This chain connects TRBV29-1 to TRBJ2-7; D may be TRBD2 (6 bases). The CDR3 has 12 residues. Germline CDR1 SQVTM, CDR2 ANQGSEA. Deletions cut 5 bases from V and 1 base from J, with 9 bases between. CDR3 in amino acids: CSVRGDSYEQYF. CDR3 nucleotides: TGCAGCGTTCGCGGGGATTCCTACGAGCAGTACTTC.

This clone was found a few times. The chain links TRBV29-1 to TRBJ2-7; 9 bases agree with TRBD2. The length of the CDR3 is 15 residues. Germline V gene lookup returns CDR1 SQVTM and CDR2 ANQGSEA. Trimming took 4 bases from V and 4 from J; bases not matched to a gene: 11. The CDR3 is CSVAIAGGIMYEQYF. In DNA form, the CDR3 reads TGCAGCGTTGCCATCGCGGGGGGGATTATGTACGAGCAGTACTTC.

A few counts support this clone. The chain links TRBV7-9 to TRBJ2-3; no definite D call. CDR1 SEHNR and CDR2 FQNEAQ come from the germline V gene (reference sequence). The germline V and J ends were trimmed by 1 base and 0 bases, with 5 bases remaining between them. The CDR3 loop spans 14 amino acids. This CDR3 is CASSLGDSTDTQYF. DNA of the CDR3: TGTGCCAGCAGCTTAGGAGACAGCACAGATACGCAGTATTTT.

The chain is built from TRBV14 and TRBJ2-7; 15 bases match TRBD2. The CDR3 is 17 amino acids. Germline CDR1 is SGHDN and CDR2 is FVKESK. The ends lost 2 bases at V and 4 bases at J; junction bases unmatched: 6. In DNA, the CDR3 is TGTGCCAGCAGCCAACTCGGACTAGCGGGAGGGTCGTACGAGCAGTACTTC. Amino acid sequence: CASSQLGLAGGSYEQYF.